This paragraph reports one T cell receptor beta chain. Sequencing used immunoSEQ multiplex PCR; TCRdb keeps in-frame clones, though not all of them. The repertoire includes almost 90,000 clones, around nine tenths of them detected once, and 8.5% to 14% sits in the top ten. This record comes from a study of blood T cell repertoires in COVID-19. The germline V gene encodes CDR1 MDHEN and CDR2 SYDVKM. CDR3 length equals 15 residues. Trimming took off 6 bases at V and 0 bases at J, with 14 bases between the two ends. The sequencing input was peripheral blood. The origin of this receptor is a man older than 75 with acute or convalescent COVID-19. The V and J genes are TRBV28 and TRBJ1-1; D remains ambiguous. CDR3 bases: TGTGCCAGCAGCCGCGTTGGGGAGCTGAACACTGAAGCTTTCTTT. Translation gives CASSRVGELNTEAFF.